Below are 19 T cell receptor beta chains sequenced from a single sample in a study of blood T cell repertoires in COVID-19. The data were produced by immunoSEQ multiplex PCR, yet TCRdb's version contains in-frame clones alone and is incomplete. Counted here are fewer than 350,000 clones, about nine tenths occurring once; the ten biggest clones make up just over 1%. The sequenced sample was PBMCs or T cells enriched from blood (not recorded which). The receptors derive from a woman in her twenties or thirties who had been exposed to COVID-19.

V is TRBV5-1 and J is TRBJ2-1; perhaps TRBD2 as D (6 bases). Trimming removed 4 bases at V and 10 bases at J, with 12 bases between. The CDR3 loop spans 12 amino acids. In germline, CDR1 is SGHRS, CDR2 YFSETQ. The CDR3 DNA reads TGCGCCAGCAGCACCTCTAGCGTCGAGCAGTTCTTC. It yields the protein CASSTSSVEQFF.

There are a few counts of this clone. Other DNA sequences from this sample encode an identical CDR3 as well. The chain recombines TRBV5-1 with TRBJ1-5; 7 bases map to TRBD1. The CDR3 contains 15 residues. Trimming cost V 0 bases and J 4 bases; bases outside gene matches: 4. Looked up from germline, CDR1 is SGHRS and CDR2 is YFSETQ. The CDR3 here is CASSLVAGGNQPQHF. The CDR3 DNA is TGCGCCAGCAGCTTGGTGGCAGGGGGAAATCAGCCCCAGCATTTT.

This chain uses TRBV9 with TRBJ2-3, with D perhaps TRBD2 (5 bases). The length of the CDR3 is 17 residues. In germline, CDR1 is SGDLS, CDR2 YYNGEE. Trimming took off 0 bases at V and 2 bases at J, with 16 bases between the two ends. The CDR3 reads CASSVEKGVSSTDTQYF. In DNA, the CDR3 is TGTGCCAGCAGCGTAGAGAAGGGAGTTTCGTCCACAGATACGCAGTATTTT.

DNA of the CDR3: TGTGCCACCGGAAGTTCGGGGGGTAATTCACCCCTCCACTTT. As protein: CATGSSGGNSPLHF. J is TRBJ1-6 and V is TRBV28, with D maybe TRBD1 (5 bases). Looked up from germline, CDR1 is MDHEN and CDR2 is SYDVKM. Between the trimmed V and J ends, which lost 10 bases and 6 bases, there was a span of 16 bases. The length of the CDR3 is 14 residues.

J is TRBJ1-1 and V is TRBV28; TRBD1 matches at 9 bases. J lost 7 bases, V lost 5 bases, and 8 bases had no gene match. The V gene's germline CDR1 is MDHEN and CDR2 SYDVKM. The CDR3 is 14 residues long. The CDR3 sequence: CASSRDRGAFEAFF. The DNA for the CDR3 is TGTGCCAGCAGTCGAGACAGGGGGGCATTTGAAGCTTTCTTT.

The gene calls are TRBV7-9 and TRBJ1-2, with 8 bases that match TRBD1. V dropped 3 bases and J dropped 4; count of bases not matched to a gene: 7. CDR3 length: 15 amino acids. Germline assignment: CDR1 SEHNR and CDR2 FQNEAQ (reference sequence). DNA for the CDR3: TGTGCCAGCAGCTTGGGGACAGGTTGCGGCTATGGCTACACCTTC. This translates into CASSLGTGCGYGYTF.

DNA for the CDR3: TGTGCCAGCAGTTTTGACGGGGTACTGAACACCGGGGAGCTGTTTTTT. Its translation is CASSFDGVLNTGELFF. The chain uses TRBV28 and TRBJ2-2; tentative D call: TRBD2 (5 bases). V lost 3 bases to trimming and J lost 1 base, with 12 bases between them. Per germline, CDR1 MDHEN and CDR2 SYDVKM. The CDR3 has 16 residues. Complete variable domain (other parts from reference TRBV28 and TRBJ2-2): DVKVTQSSRYLVKRTGEKVFLECVQDMDHENMFWYRQDPGLGLRLIYFSYDVKMKEKGDIPEGYSVSREKKERFSLILESASTNQTSMYLCASSFDGVLNTGELFFGEGSRLTVL.

The chain employs TRBV5-6 and TRBJ2-7; 7 bases agree with TRBD2. From germline, CDR1 is SGHDT and CDR2 YYEEEE. V dropped 0 bases and J dropped 3; count of bases not matched to a gene: 3. The CDR3 totals 14 residues. The CDR3 protein is CASSLAGGGYEQYF. The CDR3 DNA sequence: TGTGCCAGCAGCTTGGCGGGAGGAGGCTACGAGCAGTACTTC.

The chain carries TRBV5-1 and TRBJ1-4; perhaps TRBD1 as D (6 bases). V was shortened by 0 bases and J by 4 bases, with 13 bases between the two germline ends. This CDR3 region has 16 residues. Germline lookup yields CDR1 SGHRS and CDR2 YFSETQ. This CDR3 is CASSLASGGVNEKLFF. The CDR3 nucleotides are TGCGCCAGCAGCTTGGCGAGTGGGGGCGTTAATGAAAAACTGTTTTTT. Looking up the rest from reference TRBV5-1 and TRBJ1-4 gives the full variable domain: KAGVTQTPRYLIKTRGQQVTLSCSPISGHRSVSWYQQTPGQGLQFLFEYFSETQRNKGNFPGRFSGRQFSNSRSEMNVSTLELGDSALYLCASSLASGGVNEKLFFGSGTQLSVL.

V gene TRBV10-2 combines with J gene TRBJ2-7; 9 bases line up with TRBD2. The CDR3 sequence is 16 residues long. Germline assignment: CDR1 WSHSY and CDR2 SAAADI. J was trimmed by 4 bases and V by 0 bases; bases with no gene match: 7. CDR3 sequence reads: CASSESWASGKYEQYF. The CDR3 DNA reads TGCGCCAGCAGTGAGTCGTGGGCTAGCGGGAAGTACGAGCAGTACTTC.

V gene TRBV27 combines with J gene TRBJ1-3, with D hard to call. The ends were cut back, 3 bases at V and 3 bases at J, with 18 bases in the middle. Germline values: CDR1 MNHEY, CDR2 SMNVEV (reference sequence). This CDR3 has 17 residues. CDR3 loop: CASSFPKPTDVGNTIYF. CDR3 nucleotide sequence: TGTGCCAGCAGTTTCCCAAAGCCAACAGACGTTGGAAACACCATATATTTT.

This rearrangement joins TRBV4-1 to TRBJ1-1; 8 nucleotides line up with TRBD1. Germline trimming cut 4 bases from V and 7 bases from J; bases unmatched to any gene: 5. The germline V gene has CDR1 MGHRA and CDR2 YSYEKL. This CDR3 spans 13 amino acids. CDR3 sequence (DNA): TGCGCCAGCAGCCTGGGACAGGAACTTGAAGCTTTCTTT. Translated, it gives CASSLGQELEAFF.

The genes are TRBV30 and TRBJ1-5; no definite D call. Looked up from germline, CDR1 is GTSNPN and CDR2 is SVGIG (reference sequence). This CDR3 is built from 15 residues. V was pared by 0 bases and J by 0 bases, with 9 bases between. This chain's CDR3 is CAWSVSQYSNQPQHF. The CDR3 nucleotides read TGTGCCTGGAGTGTCTCCCAGTATAGCAATCAGCCCCAGCATTTT.

The V call is TRBV5-1, the J call TRBJ1-2, with 8 nucleotides matching TRBD1. Germline V gene sequence: CDR1 SGHRS, CDR2 YFSETQ. This CDR3 is built from 14 residues. With 4 bases clipped from V and 2 bases from J, the junction kept 4 bases outside the gene matches. The CDR3 bases are TGCGCCAGCAGCCAGGACAGGGACAACTATGGCTACACCTTC. Amino acids: CASSQDRDNYGYTF.

The V gene is TRBV2, the J gene TRBJ1-2, with D possibly matching TRBD1 (6 bases). The CDR3 is 15 residues long. Between the trimmed V and J ends, which lost 6 bases and 3 bases, there was a span of 17 bases. Looked up from germline, CDR1 is SNHLY and CDR2 is FYNNEI. CDR3 protein: CASSSQGFDDYGYTF. CDR3 DNA: TGTGCCAGCAGCAGTCAGGGGTTCGACGACTATGGCTACACCTTC.

The V call is TRBV5-8, the J call TRBJ2-7; the D gene is possibly TRBD2 (6 bases). The CDR3 loop spans 15 amino acids. Germline CDR1 is SGHTS and CDR2 is YDEGEE. V lost 3 bases and J 2 bases, leaving 15 bases between the germline ends. The chain's CDR3 is CASSSGLSAAYEQYF. Here the CDR3 DNA reads TGTGCCAGCAGCTCCGGACTATCTGCCGCCTACGAGCAGTACTTC. The full variable domain, its missing parts supplied by reference TRBV5-8 and TRBJ2-7, is EAGVTQSPTHLIKTRGQQATLRCSPISGHTSVYWYQQALGLGLQFLLWYDEGEERNRGNFPPRFSGRQFPNYSSELNVNALELEDSALYLCASSSGLSAAYEQYFGPGTRLTVT.

The sample holds one count of this clone. The chain employs TRBV6-5 and TRBJ1-2; D call uncertain. The CDR3 is 13 amino acids. Germline V gene sequence: CDR1 MNHEY, CDR2 SVGAGI. The V end was cut by 7 bases, the J end by 4 bases, with 13 bases between. The CDR3 region is CASISGRIYGYTF. As DNA, the CDR3 is TGTGCCAGCATATCCGGGAGAATCTATGGCTACACCTTC.

The J gene is TRBJ2-7, the V gene TRBV28, with 8 bases lining up with TRBD2. With 6 bases clipped from V and 3 bases from J, the junction kept 10 bases outside the gene matches. Germline V lookup: CDR1 MDHEN, CDR2 SYDVKM. This CDR3 is 15 amino acids long. The CDR3 loop reads CASSHHGGAGYEQYF. For the CDR3, the DNA is TGTGCCAGCAGCCACCACGGGGGGGCTGGCTACGAGCAGTACTTC.

V is TRBV5-1 and J is TRBJ2-7; 13 bases agree with TRBD2. Germline CDR1 reads SGHRS; CDR2 reads YFSETQ. With V trimmed by 4 bases and J by 0 bases, 4 bases remained unmatched. This CDR3 comprises 16 residues. The CDR3 loop is CASSPGLAGVSYEQYF. The CDR3 DNA reads as TGCGCCAGCAGCCCCGGACTAGCGGGGGTCTCCTACGAGCAGTACTTC.